Below are 27 T cell receptor beta chains sequenced from a single sample in a study of somatic mutations in cytotoxic T cells in rheumatoid arthritis. The repertoire was sequenced with immunoSEQ multiplex PCR; TCRdb's copy has only in-frame clones and lacks some. The table lists thousands of clones, roughly 70% of them singletons. Sequencing was done on a sample of CD8+ T cells sorted from blood. The receptors shown here come from a middle-aged man in good health.

The genes are TRBV5-6 and TRBJ2-1; D is possibly TRBD2 (5 bases). The CDR3 has 15 amino acids. Germline values: CDR1 SGHDT, CDR2 YYEEEE. Trimming cost V 2 bases and J 2 bases, with 11 bases left between them. The CDR3: CASSLEEAAYNEQFF. For the CDR3, the DNA is TGTGCCAGCAGCTTAGAGGAGGCCGCCTACAATGAGCAGTTCTTC.

CDR3 sequence reads: CMGVAGATADTQYF. The CDR3 DNA sequence: TGCATGGGGGTAGCGGGAGCAACTGCAGATACGCAGTATTTT. The V gene is TRBV29-1, the J gene TRBJ2-3; 9 bases are a match to TRBD2. Germline CDR1 reads SQVTM; CDR2 reads ANQGSEA. The CDR3 consists of 14 residues.

This clone has only one observation. The J gene is TRBJ2-7, the V gene TRBV28; weak D call: TRBD1 (6 bases). The germline CDR1 and CDR2 sequences are MDHEN and SYDVKM. The CDR3 runs to 17 residues. The V gene lost 9 bases and the J gene lost 2 bases, with 26 bases spanning the gap. CDR3 protein: CASPYLNWDKEPYEQYF. The CDR3 DNA follows: TGTGCCAGTCCCTATTTAAACTGGGACAAAGAGCCCTACGAGCAGTACTTC.

The CDR3 protein is CASSQGMEGPLEQYF. Written as DNA, the CDR3 is TGCGCCAGCAGCCAAGGAATGGAAGGACCACTCGAGCAGTACTTC. V is TRBV4-1 and J is TRBJ2-7; D uncertain. The CDR3 runs to 15 residues. Germline CDR1 and CDR2: MGHRA and YSYEKL. Trimming pared 1 base from V and 6 bases from J, leaving 16 bases between.

The chain combines TRBV29-1 with TRBJ2-2, with D perhaps being TRBD1 or TRBD2 (5 bases each). Trimming shortened V by 4 bases and J by 2 bases, and 11 bases separated the two germline ends. The CDR3 consists of 14 residues. The germline CDR1 and CDR2 sequences are SQVTM and ANQGSEA. The CDR3 is CSVVTGLNTGELFF. The CDR3 nucleotides are TGCAGCGTTGTCACAGGACTTAACACCGGGGAGCTGTTTTTT.

Relative to its sample, this clone is large. V gene TRBV5-4 combines with J gene TRBJ1-3; the match to TRBD1 covers 7 bases. The CDR3 covers 20 residues. Germline trimming cut 2 bases from V and 1 base from J; bases unmatched to any gene: 18. Germline lookup yields CDR1 SGHNT and CDR2 YYREEE (reference sequence). The CDR3 spells CASSLHLGRGRGWSGNTIYF. The CDR3 bases are TGTGCCAGCAGCTTACACCTTGGGAGGGGGCGCGGCTGGTCTGGAAACACCATATATTTT.

The chain recombines TRBV7-9 with TRBJ2-5; D is ambiguous. CDR3 length: 14 residues. Between the trimmed V and J ends, which lost 5 bases and 4 bases, there was a span of 14 bases. Germline V lookup: CDR1 SEHNR, CDR2 FQNEAQ (reference sequence). CDR3 region: CASSPGDRRETQYF. CDR3 bases: TGTGCCAGCAGCCCCGGTGACCGGCGAGAGACCCAGTACTTC. The full variable domain, in which reference TRBV7-9 and TRBJ2-5 provide the parts outside the CDR3, is DTGVSQNPRHKITKRGQNVTFRCDPISEHNRLYWYRQTLGQGPEFLTYFQNEAQLEKSRLLSDRFSAERPKGSFSTLEIQRTEQGDSAMYLCASSPGDRRETQYFGPGTRLLVL.

J is TRBJ2-7 and V is TRBV28; D ambiguous. CDR1 is MDHEN, CDR2 SYDVKM, per germline. The germline V and J ends were trimmed by 7 bases and 2 bases, with 12 bases remaining between them. The length of the CDR3 is 13 residues. CDR3 DNA sequence: TGTGCCAGCATACCACGGCAGACCTACGAGCAGTACGTC. It codes for CASIPRQTYEQYV.

The CDR3 protein is CASSSRLAGGPYNEQFF. In nucleotides, the CDR3 is TGCGCCAGCAGCTCAAGACTAGCGGGAGGACCTTACAATGAGCAGTTCTTC. The gene calls are TRBV4-1 and TRBJ2-1; 13 bases are a match to TRBD2. Looked up from germline, CDR1 is MGHRA and CDR2 is YSYEKL. V was pared by 5 bases and J by 4 bases, with 8 bases of the junction left unmatched. CDR3 length: 17 amino acids.

This clone was seen a few times. V and J are TRBV28 and TRBJ1-4; the D is unclear. V lost 3 bases to trimming and J lost 8 bases, with 13 bases between them. This CDR3 has 14 amino acids. Germline CDR1 reads MDHEN; CDR2 reads SYDVKM. The CDR3 DNA sequence: TGTGCCAGCAGTTTCCACAACAGTGGGGAAAAACTGTTTTTT. Encoded protein: CASSFHNSGEKLFF.

Notes on this clone: Other DNA sequences in the sample encode the same CDR3. The chain has TRBV2 and TRBJ2-2; D is ambiguous. CDR3 length: 13 residues. The ends were cut back, 4 bases at V and 0 bases at J, with 3 bases in the middle. Germline assignment: CDR1 SNHLY and CDR2 FYNNEI. CDR3 DNA: TGTGCCAGCAGTGTCACGAACACCGGGGAGCTGTTTTTT. This translates into CASSVTNTGELFF.

The J gene is TRBJ2-5, the V gene TRBV28; 9 bases are shared with TRBD2. This CDR3 comprises 15 residues. CDR1 and CDR2 from the germline V gene are MDHEN and SYDVKM. Trimming took 8 bases from V and 4 from J; bases not matched to a gene: 11. CDR3 in amino acids: CASGGRREGGETQYF. The CDR3 coding sequence is TGTGCCAGCGGGGGAAGGCGGGAGGGGGGAGAGACCCAGTACTTC.

The chain couples TRBV30 to TRBJ1-2; no reliable D call. CDR3 size: 13 residues. CDR1 is GTSNPN, CDR2 SVGIG, per germline (reference sequence). V was clipped by 0 bases and J by 0 bases, with 5 bases between them. In DNA form, the CDR3 reads TGTGCCTGGAGTGTATCAACTAACTATGGCTACACCTTC. Amino acid sequence: CAWSVSTNYGYTF.

The chain joins TRBV4-2 to TRBJ2-1, with D possibly being TRBD1 (5 bases). Germline V CDR1 and CDR2: LGHNA, YNFKEQ. The ends were cut back, 5 bases at V and 4 bases at J, with 9 bases in the middle. This CDR3 has 13 residues. The CDR3 nucleotides are TGTGCCAGCAGCGCGGACAAATACAATGAGCAGTTCTTC. Protein sequence: CASSADKYNEQFF.

J is TRBJ2-7 and V is TRBV2; possible D gene TRBD2, 5 bases. The germline CDR1 and CDR2 sequences are SNHLY and FYNNEI. V lost 3 bases and J lost 3, with 21 bases in between. The CDR3 has 17 residues. The CDR3 DNA sequence: TGTGCCAGCAGTGATTTTTCCGGGGTAGCGAGAAACTACGAGCAGTACGTC. Translated, it gives CASSDFSGVARNYEQYV.

V usage is TRBV6-5 and J usage is TRBJ2-1; possible D gene TRBD1, 7 bases. CDR1 and CDR2 (germline): MNHEY, SVGAGI. The CDR3 extends over 15 amino acids. V gave up 6 bases and J gave up 1 base, with 13 bases separating them. The CDR3 nucleotides read TGTGCCAGCAGCCCGGCAGGGGGGTCCTACAATGAGCAGTTCTTC. Protein sequence: CASSPAGGSYNEQFF.

This chain connects TRBV5-6 to TRBJ2-5, with a possible D match to TRBD2 (6 bases). The CDR3 is made up of 17 amino acids. Trimming cost V 1 base and J 2 bases, with 18 bases left between them. The germline V gene has CDR1 SGHDT and CDR2 YYEEEE. The CDR3 DNA follows: TGTGCCAGCAGCTTGTACGGCAGTATGGGAGGTCAAGAGACCCAGTACTTC. It translates to CASSLYGSMGGQETQYF.

This chain links TRBV4-2 with TRBJ1-3; TRBD1 might be the D (6 bases). The germline CDR1 and CDR2 sequences are LGHNA and YNFKEQ. Trimming took off 5 bases at V and 4 bases at J, with 18 bases between the two ends. The CDR3 has 16 residues. This CDR3 reads CASSVNRELSGNTIYF. In nucleotides, the CDR3 is TGTGCCAGCAGCGTCAACAGGGAGTTGTCCGGAAACACCATATATTTT.

The chain couples TRBV19 to TRBJ2-7; tentatively, D is TRBD1 or TRBD2 (5 bases each). Trimming shortened V by 5 bases and J by 5 bases, and 16 bases separated the two germline ends. This CDR3 is 14 amino acids long. Germline V gene data show CDR1 as LNHDA and CDR2 as SQIVND (reference sequence). CDR3 sequence reads: CASSSSRGGNEQYF. Here the CDR3 DNA reads TGTGCCAGTAGTTCCTCGAGGGGTGGGAACGAGCAGTACTTC.

Judged by abundance, this clone is large (0.1 to 1%). The V and J genes are TRBV6-5 and TRBJ2-3; no reliable D call. The CDR3 contains 15 residues. CDR1 is MNHEY, CDR2 SVGAGI, per germline. Trimming pared 5 bases from V and 0 bases from J, leaving 12 bases between. The CDR3 is CASSTDGSSTDTQYF. The CDR3 region has the DNA TGTGCCAGCAGTACCGACGGATCTAGCACAGATACGCAGTATTTT.

The chain uses TRBV7-9 and TRBJ1-2; 11 nucleotides align to TRBD1. Germline CDR1 SEHNR, CDR2 FQNEAQ (reference sequence). The CDR3 is made up of 19 amino acids. Trimming took 6 bases from V and 3 from J; bases not matched to a gene: 18. The CDR3 here is CASRGPHGTGGSDYYGYTF. In DNA, the CDR3 is TGTGCCAGCAGGGGACCCCACGGGACAGGGGGTTCGGACTACTATGGCTACACCTTC.

The rearrangement joins TRBV5-4 to TRBJ2-4, with TRBD1 matching over 10 bases. The CDR3 spans 16 residues. The germline V gene encodes CDR1 SGHNT and CDR2 YYREEE (reference sequence). The J segment lost 1 base and the V segment lost 4 bases, leaving 5 bases of the junction unmatched. CDR3 nucleotide sequence: TGTGCCAGCAGCGGAGACAGGGGGCTGGCCAAAAACATTCAGTACTTC. Translating it yields CASSGDRGLAKNIQYF.

This clone is large within its sample. The rearrangement uses TRBV2 and TRBJ2-7; 9 bases align to TRBD2. Unmatched junction bases numbered 5, after V lost 5 bases and J lost 0 bases. The CDR3 covers 15 residues. Germline assignment: CDR1 SNHLY and CDR2 FYNNEI. In nucleotides, the CDR3 is TGTGCCAGCAGTAATTTAGCGGGAGACTCCTACGAGCAGTACTTC. Translation gives CASSNLAGDSYEQYF.

The chain uses TRBV28 and TRBJ1-2; D may be TRBD1 (5 bases). The germline gives CDR1 MDHEN, CDR2 SYDVKM. The CDR3 totals 14 residues. With 3 bases removed from V and 2 bases from J, the gap between germline ends came to 10 bases. The CDR3 nucleotides read TGTGCCAGCAGTTTTCCTGAGGGGAACTATGGCTACACCTTC. Translating gives CASSFPEGNYGYTF.

The chain is built from TRBV7-9 and TRBJ1-2; TRBD1 agrees at 10 bases. The V and J ends lost 6 bases and 6 bases, in that order; junction bases with no gene match: 7. Germline V gene data show CDR1 as SEHNR and CDR2 as FQNEAQ (reference sequence). CDR3 length equals 14 residues. The CDR3 region has the DNA TGTGCCAGCAGATTGACAGGGGGCGGTGATGGCTACACCTTC. Protein: CASRLTGGGDGYTF.

This chain joins TRBV5-1 and TRBJ2-1; 11 nucleotides line up with TRBD2. The germline CDR1 and CDR2 sequences are SGHRS and YFSETQ. The CDR3 runs 16 residues. J gave up 8 bases and V 3 bases, and 10 bases lay outside the gene matches. CDR3 DNA: TGCGCCAGCAGCTGGACGATAGCGGGAGGGGAGTATGAGCAGTTCTTC. Its protein product is CASSWTIAGGEYEQFF.

V usage is TRBV7-2 and J usage is TRBJ2-5; tentatively, D is TRBD1 (7 bases). The V gene lost 7 bases and the J gene lost 7 bases, with 16 bases spanning the gap. From germline, CDR1 is SGHTA and CDR2 FQGNSA. The CDR3 covers 13 residues. CDR3 loop: CASTRPQGGTQYF. In DNA form, the CDR3 reads TGTGCCAGCACTCGACCCCAGGGGGGGACCCAGTACTTC.